Below are 21 T cell receptor beta chains sequenced from a single sample in a study of CD8+ T cells in alopecia areata. After isolation, RNA underwent reverse transcription to generate cDNA as the sequencing template. Assay: immunoSEQ multiplex PCR; the TCRdb copy retains only in-frame clones and omits some. The table has more than 200,000 clones, around two thirds seen once; the top ten hold around 1.2%. This material consisted of CD4+ T cells sorted from blood, taken at week 0. These receptors all come from a human donor with alopecia areata.

The chain combines TRBV30 with TRBJ2-5, with D unclear. Germline CDR1 reads GTSNPN; CDR2 reads SVGIG (reference sequence). V was trimmed by 0 bases and J by 5 bases, leaving 10 bases between them. CDR3 length: 13 amino acids. CDR3 DNA sequence: TGTGCCTGGAGTGTGGTCCGAGGCGAGACCCAGTACTTC. It translates to CAWSVVRGETQYF.

The chain employs TRBV7-9 and TRBJ2-3, with TRBD1 matching over 8 bases. CDR1 SEHNR and CDR2 FQNEAQ come from the germline V gene (reference sequence). The CDR3 consists of 17 residues. Trimming took 6 bases from V and 3 from J; bases not matched to a gene: 14. CDR3 region: CASSRRQGRIMTDTQYF. The CDR3 DNA sequence: TGTGCCAGCAGTCGACGACAGGGGCGGATCATGACAGATACGCAGTATTTT. Full variable domain (outside the CDR3, taken from reference TRBV7-9 and TRBJ2-3): DTGVSQNPRHKITKRGQNVTFRCDPISEHNRLYWYRQTLGQGPEFLTYFQNEAQLEKSRLLSDRFSAERPKGSFSTLEIQRTEQGDSAMYLCASSRRQGRIMTDTQYFGPGTRLTVL.

This clone was found a few times. The chain combines TRBV5-1 with TRBJ1-6; D is unresolved. V was pared by 5 bases and J by 7 bases, with 16 bases between. The CDR3 runs 15 residues. CDR1 is SGHRS and CDR2 is YFSETQ in the germline V gene. The CDR3 region has the DNA TGCGCCAGCAGTCCGGGCCTCGCGGCAAATTCACCCCTCCACTTT. Residues: CASSPGLAANSPLHF.

The chain links TRBV12-5 to TRBJ2-3; a possible D gene is TRBD2 (5 bases). Germline V gene lookup returns CDR1 LGHNT and CDR2 FRNRAP. The CDR3 has 14 residues. V lost 5 bases to trimming and J lost 6 bases, with 15 bases between them. CDR3 in amino acids: CASGPPPRGDTQYF. The CDR3 bases are TGTGCTAGTGGTCCTCCCCCTCGGGGTGATACGCAGTATTTT.

This clone was seen more than once but under ten times. Within the sample, other DNA sequences also encode this same CDR3. This chain uses TRBV29-1 with TRBJ1-2; TRBD1 agrees at 7 bases. The CDR3 spans 13 residues. After removal of 6 bases from V and 4 bases from J, the junction contained 8 bases not matched to a gene. Germline values: CDR1 SQVTM, CDR2 ANQGSEA. This CDR3 is CSVEPSGGYGYTF. The CDR3, as DNA: TGCAGCGTCGAGCCCTCAGGGGGCTATGGCTACACCTTC.

This chain joins TRBV11-1 and TRBJ1-1; D unresolved. V gave up 5 bases and J gave up 3 bases, with 16 bases separating them. CDR1 is SGHAT and CDR2 is FQDESV in the germline V gene (reference sequence). The CDR3 spans 15 residues. In DNA, the CDR3 is TGTGCCAGCAGCCCTAAAAGGGTACAGCACACTGAAGCTTTCTTT. This encodes CASSPKRVQHTEAFF.

There are a few counts of this clone. The V call is TRBV30, the J call TRBJ1-5, with 9 nucleotides matching TRBD1. Trimming at V came to 4 bases and at J to 7 bases, leaving 8 bases not matched to a gene. Germline CDR1 reads GTSNPN; CDR2 reads SVGIG (reference sequence). The CDR3 consists of 14 residues. In DNA form, the CDR3 reads TGTGCCTGGAAAACAGGGGGCTCAGGGCAGCCCCAGCATTTT. Amino acid sequence: CAWKTGGSGQPQHF.

This rearrangement joins TRBV4-2 to TRBJ1-1; 7 bases are shared with TRBD1. Per the germline V gene, CDR1 is LGHNA and CDR2 is YNFKEQ. Germline trimming cut 1 base from V and 1 base from J; bases unmatched to any gene: 3. There are 15 residues in the CDR3. The CDR3 DNA is TGTGCCAGCAGCCAAGTCGGACAGGCGAACACTGAAGCTTTCTTT. Its translation is CASSQVGQANTEAFF.

The V and J genes are TRBV9 and TRBJ2-5; weak D call: TRBD1 (6 bases). The CDR3 consists of 13 residues. Germline CDR1 SGDLS, CDR2 YYNGEE. V was shortened by 4 bases and J by 3 bases, with 10 bases between the two germline ends. CDR3 protein: CASSFGTKETQYF. CDR3 bases: TGTGCCAGCAGCTTCGGGACAAAAGAGACCCAGTACTTC.

The sample holds one count of this clone. The V call is TRBV18, the J call TRBJ2-3; D unclear. The V gene lost 1 base and the J gene lost 5 bases, with 1 base spanning the gap. CDR1 KGHSH and CDR2 LQKENI come from the germline V gene. The CDR3 is 11 residues long. The CDR3 bases are TGTGCCAGCTCACCACAAGATACGCAGTATTTT. Amino acid sequence: CASSPQDTQYF. Full variable domain (remainder filled in from reference TRBV18 and TRBJ2-3): NAGVMQNPRHLVRRRGQEARLRCSPMKGHSHVYWYRQLPEEGLKFMVYLQKENIIDESGMPKERFSAEFPKEGPSILRIQQVVRGDSAAYFCASSPQDTQYFGPGTRLTVL.

This rearrangement joins TRBV30 to TRBJ2-5; the match to TRBD1 covers 9 bases. Germline V gene lookup returns CDR1 GTSNPN and CDR2 SVGIG (reference sequence). The CDR3 spans 14 residues. Trimming removed 0 bases from V and 4 bases from J; junction bases left unmatched: 3. The CDR3 here is CAWSVGTGLETQYF. The CDR3 DNA reads TGTGCCTGGAGTGTAGGGACAGGGCTAGAGACCCAGTACTTC.

The chain has TRBV5-6 and TRBJ2-2, with D maybe TRBD1 (5 bases). CDR1 is SGHDT, CDR2 YYEEEE, per germline. V was shortened by 6 bases and J by 6 bases, with 12 bases between the two germline ends. The CDR3 extends over 13 amino acids. CDR3 residues: CASTLQVSGELFF. The CDR3 DNA reads TGTGCCAGCACCCTACAGGTTTCCGGGGAGCTGTTTTTT.

The genes are TRBV29-1 and TRBJ2-5, with TRBD2 as a possible D gene (6 bases). V was trimmed by 3 bases and J by 0 bases, leaving 11 bases between them. Per germline, CDR1 SQVTM and CDR2 ANQGSEA. This CDR3 comprises 14 residues. The CDR3: CSVEGRENQETQYF. In DNA form, the CDR3 reads TGCAGCGTTGAGGGCCGGGAGAACCAAGAGACCCAGTACTTC.

The chain is built from TRBV30 and TRBJ1-6, with D possibly being TRBD1 (5 bases). V lost 4 bases to trimming and J lost 14 bases, with 18 bases between them. Germline loops: CDR1 GTSNPN, CDR2 SVGIG (reference sequence). The CDR3 runs to 13 residues. The CDR3 DNA is TGTGCCTGGATAGGGACCCCTTCAGGGACCCTCCACTTT. This sequence encodes CAWIGTPSGTLHF.

V gene TRBV5-6 combines with J gene TRBJ1-1; possible D gene TRBD1, 6 bases. The germline V gene has CDR1 SGHDT and CDR2 YYEEEE. Trimming took 6 bases from V and 4 from J, leaving 16 bases between them. The CDR3 extends over 14 amino acids. Here the CDR3 reads CASTLGQGTTEAFF. The CDR3 DNA follows: TGTGCCAGCACCCTGGGCCAGGGGACCACTGAAGCTTTCTTT.

The chain joins TRBV6-5 to TRBJ2-3; 8 positions match TRBD1. The CDR3 extends over 14 amino acids. The germline CDR1 and CDR2 sequences are MNHEY and SVGAGI. With V trimmed by 4 bases and J by 2 bases, 2 bases remained unmatched. The CDR3 region is CASSSQGVTDTQYF. DNA of the CDR3: TGTGCCAGCAGTTCACAGGGGGTCACAGATACGCAGTATTTT.

The rearrangement uses TRBV29-1 and TRBJ2-5; D possibly corresponds to TRBD2 (5 bases). The CDR3 covers 15 residues. Trimming took off 4 bases at V and 5 bases at J, with 20 bases between the two ends. CDR1 SQVTM and CDR2 ANQGSEA come from the germline V gene. CDR3 region: CSVVPLPDQRETQYF. CDR3 nucleotide sequence: TGCAGCGTTGTTCCCTTGCCCGATCAGCGGGAGACCCAGTACTTC.

This clone has a single count. This rearrangement joins TRBV30 to TRBJ2-3; D ambiguous. The CDR3 loop spans 13 amino acids. From germline, CDR1 is GTSNPN and CDR2 SVGIG (reference sequence). V was pared by 0 bases and J by 3 bases, with 7 bases between. The CDR3 loop reads CAWSVARTDTQYF. In DNA, the CDR3 is TGTGCCTGGAGTGTAGCACGGACAGATACGCAGTATTTT.

The chain is built from TRBV30 and TRBJ2-7; D not certain. Trimming removed 1 base at V and 1 base at J, with 5 bases between. CDR3 length: 12 amino acids. The germline gives CDR1 GTSNPN, CDR2 SVGIG (reference sequence). CDR3 sequence: CAWSGASYEQYF. The CDR3 DNA reads as TGTGCCTGGAGTGGGGCGTCCTACGAGCAGTACTTC.

V and J are TRBV25-1 and TRBJ2-7; D possibly corresponds to TRBD2 (5 bases). Germline lookup yields CDR1 MGHDK and CDR2 SYGVNS. The CDR3 has 15 residues. The V and J ends lost 3 bases and 4 bases respectively, with 16 bases between them. CDR3 loop: CASSDPGSTFYEQYF. The CDR3 DNA reads TGTGCCAGCAGTGACCCGGGATCCACTTTTTACGAGCAGTACTTC.

The chain is built from TRBV28 and TRBJ2-3; D is perhaps TRBD2 (5 bases). This CDR3 is built from 14 residues. Germline CDR1 is MDHEN and CDR2 is SYDVKM. V was trimmed by 6 bases and J by 15 bases, leaving 25 bases between them. CDR3 loop: CASRHERGIPRSYF. The CDR3 coding sequence is TGTGCCAGCAGGCATGAAAGAGGGATTCCCCGGTCCTATTTT.